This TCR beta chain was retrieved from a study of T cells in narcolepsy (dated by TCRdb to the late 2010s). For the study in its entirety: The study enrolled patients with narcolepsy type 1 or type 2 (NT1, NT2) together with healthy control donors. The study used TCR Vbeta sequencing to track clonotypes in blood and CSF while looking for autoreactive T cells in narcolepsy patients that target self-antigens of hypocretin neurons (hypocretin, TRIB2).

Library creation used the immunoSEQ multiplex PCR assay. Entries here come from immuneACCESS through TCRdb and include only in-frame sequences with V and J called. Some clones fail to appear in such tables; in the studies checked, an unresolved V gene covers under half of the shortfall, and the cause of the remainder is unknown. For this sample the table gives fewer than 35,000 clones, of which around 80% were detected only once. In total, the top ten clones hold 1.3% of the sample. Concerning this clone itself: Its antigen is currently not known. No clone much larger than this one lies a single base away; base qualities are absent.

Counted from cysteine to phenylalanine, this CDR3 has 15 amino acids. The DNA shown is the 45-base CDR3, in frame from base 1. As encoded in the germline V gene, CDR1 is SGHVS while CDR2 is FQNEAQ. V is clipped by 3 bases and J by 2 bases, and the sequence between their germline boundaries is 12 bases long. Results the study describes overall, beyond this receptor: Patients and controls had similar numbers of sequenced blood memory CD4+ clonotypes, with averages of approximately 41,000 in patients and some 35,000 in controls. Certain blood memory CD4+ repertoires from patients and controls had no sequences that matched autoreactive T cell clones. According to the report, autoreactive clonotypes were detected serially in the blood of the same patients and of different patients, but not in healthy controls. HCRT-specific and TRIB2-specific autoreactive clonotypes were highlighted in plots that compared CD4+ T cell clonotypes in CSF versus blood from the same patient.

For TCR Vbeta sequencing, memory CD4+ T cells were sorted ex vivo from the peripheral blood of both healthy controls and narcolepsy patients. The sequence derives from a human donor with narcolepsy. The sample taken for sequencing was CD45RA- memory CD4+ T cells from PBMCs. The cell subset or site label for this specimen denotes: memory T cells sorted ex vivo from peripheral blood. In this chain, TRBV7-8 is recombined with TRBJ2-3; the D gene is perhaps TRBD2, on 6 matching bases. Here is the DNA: TGTGCCAGCAGCTTTACTAGCCGGTTCACAGATACGCAGTATTTT. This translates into CASSFTSRFTDTQYF.